Shown below are 10 T cell receptor beta chains from a single sample sequenced in a study of identical twins. TCRdb reanalysed the 5' RACE reads using MiXCR and keeps one entry per CDR3 protein. Found here are a few hundred thousand distinct CDR3 sequences, about 8.3% of them singletons; the top ten hold less than 4%. The same data also went into a second study, on yellow fever vaccine responses in identical twins.

The sequencing input was CD8+ T cells sorted from blood. These receptors came from a woman aged 18 to 35 in good health.

This chain joins TRBV4-2 and TRBJ2-3, with D tentatively TRBD2 (5 bases). The CDR3 runs 18 residues. The germline V gene encodes CDR1 LGHNA and CDR2 YNFKEQ. Trimming left V 0 bases short and J 5 bases short, with 21 bases between. The CDR3 loop reads CASSQDHGLEEQVDTQYF. The CDR3 bases are TGTGCCAGCAGCCAAGATCATGGGTTGGAGGAGCAGGTAGATACGCAGTATTTT.

This clonotype was observed many times. V is TRBV27 and J is TRBJ2-3; 9 bases are a match to TRBD1. Trimming removed 5 bases from V and 1 base from J; junction bases left unmatched: 4. Germline CDR1 MNHEY, CDR2 SMNVEV (reference sequence). The CDR3 covers 15 residues. Written as DNA, the CDR3 is TGTGCCAGCAGTATACAGGGGGCGCGCACAGATACGCAGTATTTT. Amino acid sequence: CASSIQGARTDTQYF.

Only a few counts were recorded for this clonotype. The chain couples TRBV4-1 to TRBJ1-3; D gene uncertain. The CDR3 loop spans 13 amino acids. Per germline, CDR1 MGHRA and CDR2 YSYEKL. Between the trimmed V and J ends, which lost 1 base and 8 bases, there was a span of 9 bases. The CDR3 sequence: CASSQVLIHTIYF. CDR3 coding DNA: TGCGCCAGCAGCCAAGTTTTAATCCACACCATATATTTT.

The chain employs TRBV20-1 and TRBJ2-7; TRBD1 matches at 8 bases. The V segment lost 3 bases and the J segment 1 base; nucleotides outside the gene matches: 5. Per germline, CDR1 DFQATT and CDR2 SNEGSKA (reference sequence). The CDR3 sequence is 14 residues long. The CDR3: CSASKGQGSYEQYF. The DNA for the CDR3 is TGCAGTGCTAGTAAAGGACAGGGTTCCTACGAGCAGTACTTC.

This clonotype was picked up many times. V is TRBV4-3 and J is TRBJ2-1; the D gene is possibly TRBD1 (6 bases). Germline lookup yields CDR1 LGHNA and CDR2 YSLEER. This CDR3 has 14 amino acids. Trimming left V 4 bases short and J 7 bases short, with 14 bases between. The CDR3 nucleotides read TGCGCCAGCAGCCCAAAAGGGGGTTCTAATGAGCAGTTCTTC. This encodes CASSPKGGSNEQFF.

The V call is TRBV11-2, the J call TRBJ2-7; a weak D match, TRBD2 (6 bases). The CDR3 is 15 amino acids. Trimming stripped 6 bases from V and 9 bases from J, with 24 bases between. Germline loops: CDR1 SGHAT, CDR2 FQNNGV. CDR3 protein: CASRTTGTRDWGQYF. Here the CDR3 DNA reads TGTGCCAGCAGGACAACCGGGACTCGAGATTGGGGGCAGTACTTC.

A few counts support this clonotype. This chain joins TRBV7-6 and TRBJ1-4; D is unresolved. The CDR3 loop spans 14 amino acids. Germline loops: CDR1 SGHVS, CDR2 FNYEAQ. The germline V and J ends were trimmed by 0 bases and 5 bases, with 7 bases remaining between them. CDR3 protein: CASSLAPANEKLFF. DNA of the CDR3: TGTGCCAGCAGCTTAGCACCCGCGAATGAAAAACTGTTTTTT.

The V gene is TRBV28, the J gene TRBJ2-1; a possible D gene is TRBD2 (6 bases). V was clipped by 7 bases and J by 0 bases, with 16 bases between them. The CDR3 is 16 amino acids. CDR1 and CDR2 from the germline V gene are MDHEN and SYDVKM. CDR3 nucleotides: TGTGCCAGCACCAAGAAACGGGGGAGCTCCTACAATGAGCAGTTCTTC. It codes for CASTKKRGSSYNEQFF.

In the case of this clonotype: This may be a read error, as it is one base from a much larger clone. The rearrangement links TRBV4-3 to TRBJ2-2; a possible D gene is TRBD2 (5 bases). Germline CDR1 LGHNA, CDR2 YSLEER. The CDR3 extends over 13 amino acids. CDR3 nucleotides: TGCGCCAGCAGCCCCACACCCACCGGGGTGCTGTTTTTT. It encodes CASSPTPTGVLFF.

This rearrangement joins TRBV27 to TRBJ2-5; D remains unclear. The germline V gene has CDR1 MNHEY and CDR2 SMNVEV (reference sequence). The CDR3 totals 14 residues. Trimming pared 4 bases from V and 5 bases from J, leaving 14 bases between. DNA for the CDR3: TGTGCCAGCAGTTCGACTGGGTCTCGGGAGACCCAGTACTTC. Protein sequence: CASSSTGSRETQYF.